One and the same sample provided the 24 T cell receptor beta chains below, sequenced in a study of OX40 agonist ivuxolimab in advanced cancers. The protocol was immunoSEQ multiplex PCR, while the TCRdb copy is restricted to in-frame clones and leaves out a portion. The profile covers tens of thousands of clones, with 80% to 90% appearing a single time and about 4% taken by the ten largest. Here the sequenced sample was CD4+ or CD8+ T cells sorted from blood, taken in a trial of the OX40 agonist ivuxolimab. Receptors were obtained from an adult with an advanced solid tumor such as melanoma, head and neck, liver or kidney cancer.

The rearrangement uses TRBV28 and TRBJ2-7, with D perhaps TRBD1 (5 bases). With 5 bases removed from V and 0 bases from J, the gap between germline ends came to 11 bases. CDR1 and CDR2 from the germline V gene are MDHEN and SYDVKM. The CDR3 length is 14 residues. This CDR3 reads CASSPRQISYEQYF. The CDR3, as DNA: TGTGCCAGCAGTCCACGACAGATCTCCTACGAGCAGTACTTC.

V and J are TRBV7-2 and TRBJ2-3; possibly TRBD1 for D (6 bases). V lost 5 bases, J lost 3 bases, and 18 bases lay in between. Germline V gives CDR1 SGHTA, CDR2 FQGNSA. The CDR3 extends over 16 amino acids. CDR3 residues: CASSRVGAGSTDTQYF. CDR3 nucleotide sequence: TGTGCCAGCAGCCGCGTGGGGGCAGGATCGACAGATACGCAGTATTTT.

The chain joins TRBV10-3 to TRBJ2-7, with 9 bases that match TRBD2. After removal of 2 bases from V and 4 bases from J, the junction contained 6 bases not matched to a gene. CDR1 and CDR2 from the germline V gene are ENHRY and SYGVKD. The length of the CDR3 is 15 residues. The DNA of the CDR3 is TGTGCCATCAGTGAGAATAGCGGGAGTAGATACGAGCAGTACTTC. Its translation: CAISENSGSRYEQYF.

In nucleotides, the CDR3 is TGTGCCAGCAGTCGGACTAGCGGGACAGATACGCAGTATTTT. Protein: CASSRTSGTDTQYF. J is TRBJ2-3 and V is TRBV2; 11 positions match TRBD2. The CDR3 spans 14 residues. V lost 5 bases and J lost 3; bases outside the gene matches: 1. Germline V gives CDR1 SNHLY, CDR2 FYNNEI.

This clone was found a few times. This chain joins TRBV30 and TRBJ2-7; D is possibly TRBD1 (6 bases). This CDR3 region has 15 residues. Trimming removed 1 base from V and 0 bases from J, with 13 bases in between. From germline, CDR1 is GTSNPN and CDR2 SVGIG (reference sequence). CDR3 sequence reads: CAWSGKDSSSYEQYF. CDR3 nucleotides: TGTGCCTGGAGTGGGAAGGACAGCAGCTCCTACGAGCAGTACTTC.

The chain employs TRBV7-6 and TRBJ2-3, with TRBD2 identical over 8 bases. J gave up 4 bases and V 3 bases, and 9 bases lay outside the gene matches. The CDR3 is 16 amino acids. The germline CDR1 and CDR2 sequences are SGHVS and FNYEAQ. The CDR3 nucleotides read TGTGCCAGCAGCTTGAATAGCGGGATCAGTGCAGATACGCAGTATTTT. Translation gives CASSLNSGISADTQYF.

The chain joins TRBV4-1 to TRBJ2-3; D remains ambiguous. The CDR3 loop spans 19 amino acids. The V gene's germline CDR1 is MGHRA and CDR2 YSYEKL. The germline V and J ends were trimmed by 0 bases and 2 bases, with 21 bases remaining between them. CDR3 in DNA: TGCGCCAGCAGCCAAGATATTCGAGGTGGCGGTCTACCCACAGATACGCAGTATTTT. It codes for CASSQDIRGGGLPTDTQYF.

The gene calls are TRBV27 and TRBJ2-7; no firm D call. Trimming removed 3 bases at V and 4 bases at J, with 16 bases between. This CDR3 has 15 amino acids. CDR1 is MNHEY, CDR2 SMNVEV, per germline (reference sequence). CDR3 DNA sequence: TGTGCCAGCAGTTTGAAGGCAGGAATTCGGTACGAGCAGTACTTC. Its translation: CASSLKAGIRYEQYF.

This chain links TRBV18 with TRBJ1-1, with D possibly matching TRBD1 (5 bases). Trimming took off 6 bases at V and 12 bases at J, with 20 bases between the two ends. Germline-derived CDR1 and CDR2 are KGHSH and LQKENI. This CDR3 contains 13 residues. CDR3 coding DNA: TGTGCCAGCTCGCCGGGGACGGCGGAAGAGTCTTTCTTT. Translation: CASSPGTAEESFF.

The chain recombines TRBV5-4 with TRBJ1-3; D is uncertain. The V end lost 6 bases, the J end lost 4 bases, and 17 bases lay between the germline ends. CDR3 length: 15 residues. The germline CDR1 and CDR2 sequences are SGHNT and YYREEE (reference sequence). The CDR3 DNA follows: TGTGCCAGCACCAAGGAGGGTCCCGGGGGAAACACCATATATTTT. Its protein is CASTKEGPGGNTIYF.

The V gene is TRBV7-2, the J gene TRBJ2-7, with D maybe TRBD2 (5 bases). Per germline, CDR1 SGHTA and CDR2 FQGNSA. The CDR3 runs to 13 residues. The germline V and J ends were trimmed by 5 bases and 5 bases, with 13 bases remaining between them. The CDR3 region is CASSLGLGDEQYF. Written as DNA, the CDR3 is TGTGCCAGCAGCCTAGGACTGGGCGACGAGCAGTACTTC.

The V call is TRBV5-4, the J call TRBJ2-5; D is unclear. CDR1 and CDR2 (germline): SGHNT, YYREEE (reference sequence). The CDR3 loop spans 14 amino acids. V was clipped by 4 bases and J by 1 base, with 11 bases between them. This chain's CDR3 is CASSRTAGQETQYF. The CDR3 DNA reads TGTGCCAGCAGCCGGACGGCCGGCCAAGAGACCCAGTACTTC. Complete variable domain (other parts from reference TRBV5-4 and TRBJ2-5): ETGVTQSPTHLIKTRGQQVTLRCSSQSGHNTVSWYQQALGQGPQFIFQYYREEENGRGNFPPRFSGLQFPNYSSELNVNALELDDSALYLCASSRTAGQETQYFGPGTRLLVL.

The gene calls are TRBV6-1 and TRBJ2-5; weak D call: TRBD1 (6 bases). The CDR3 length is 14 residues. CDR1 MNHNS and CDR2 SASEGT come from the germline V gene. The V end lost 3 bases, the J end lost 5 bases, and 13 bases lay between the germline ends. The CDR3 reads CASSEGATWETQYF. The CDR3 nucleotides read TGTGCCAGCAGTGAGGGGGCCACTTGGGAGACCCAGTACTTC.

This clone was recorded once. The chain carries TRBV29-1 and TRBJ1-3; a possible D gene is TRBD1 (6 bases). This CDR3 has 13 residues. Germline-derived CDR1 and CDR2 are SQVTM and ANQGSEA. Trimming cost V 6 bases and J 0 bases, with 9 bases left between them. The CDR3 DNA follows: TGCAGCGTCTCGGACAGCTCTGGAAACACCATATATTTT. Residues: CSVSDSSGNTIYF.

This chain uses TRBV2 with TRBJ2-7, with 8 bases identical to TRBD1. This CDR3 has 13 amino acids. Germline trimming cut 3 bases from V and 3 bases from J; bases unmatched to any gene: 1. CDR1 is SNHLY, CDR2 FYNNEI, per germline. As DNA, the CDR3 is TGTGCCAGCAGTGAGACAGGGGTCTACGAGCAGTACTTC. Translated: CASSETGVYEQYF. Full variable domain (missing parts from reference TRBV2 and TRBJ2-7): EPEVTQTPSHQVTQMGQEVILRCVPISNHLYFYWYRQILGQKVEFLVSFYNNEISEKSEIFDDQFSVERPDGSNFTLKIRSTKLEDSAMYFCASSETGVYEQYFGPGTRLTVT.

The chain has TRBV28 and TRBJ2-7, with 8 bases that match TRBD2. The V gene end was trimmed by 1 base and the J gene end by 6 bases; junction bases not matched to a gene: 8. Looked up from germline, CDR1 is MDHEN and CDR2 is SYDVKM. The CDR3 is made up of 15 amino acids. The CDR3, as DNA: TGTGCCAGCAGTTTATCGGGAGCGGGAGTCGCCGAGCAGTACTTC. Translated: CASSLSGAGVAEQYF.

The genes are TRBV6-1 and TRBJ2-2, with 7 positions matching TRBD2. Germline V gene lookup returns CDR1 MNHNS and CDR2 SASEGT. CDR3 length: 13 residues. The J segment lost 4 bases and the V segment lost 6 bases, leaving 2 bases of the junction unmatched. The CDR3 DNA is TGTGCCAGCAGGGCGGGAGTCACCGGGGAGCTGTTTTTT. This codes for CASRAGVTGELFF.

V usage is TRBV11-2 and J usage is TRBJ2-1; 10 bases agree with TRBD2. Per the germline V gene, CDR1 is SGHAT and CDR2 is FQNNGV. Trimming cost V 0 bases and J 1 base; bases outside gene matches: 9. This CDR3 has 19 residues. CDR3 amino acids: CASSLEPLASGRSYNEQFF. DNA for the CDR3: TGTGCCAGCAGCTTAGAACCACTCGCTAGCGGGAGATCCTACAATGAGCAGTTCTTC.

The chain has TRBV29-1 and TRBJ2-1; no clear D. The CDR3 extends over 13 amino acids. Trimming removed 7 bases at V and 5 bases at J, with 15 bases between. Germline V gene data show CDR1 as SQVTM and CDR2 as ANQGSEA. CDR3 sequence reads: CSANWLVDNEQFF. The CDR3 DNA reads TGCAGCGCCAACTGGCTAGTGGACAATGAGCAGTTCTTC.

The chain couples TRBV18 to TRBJ1-2; 9 bases line up with TRBD1. The CDR3 contains 16 residues. J lost 2 bases, V lost 3 bases, and 7 bases had no gene match. The V gene's germline CDR1 is KGHSH and CDR2 LQKENI. CDR3 in DNA: TGTGCCAGCTCACCGGGGAGACAGGGGGAAAACTATGGCTACACCTTC. As protein: CASSPGRQGENYGYTF.

CDR3 nucleotides: TGTGCCAGCAGTTTAATGTACGGCACAGATACGCAGTATTTT. Protein: CASSLMYGTDTQYF. V and J are TRBV27 and TRBJ2-3; D is undetermined. Germline lookup yields CDR1 MNHEY and CDR2 SMNVEV (reference sequence). The length of the CDR3 is 14 residues. The V end lost 2 bases, the J end lost 1 base, and 7 bases lay between the germline ends.

The chain recombines TRBV25-1 with TRBJ1-1, with TRBD1 as a possible D gene (6 bases). Germline V lookup: CDR1 MGHDK, CDR2 SYGVNS. Trimming cost V 1 base and J 11 bases, with 14 bases left between them. The CDR3 has 13 amino acids. CDR3 DNA: TGTGCCAGCAGTGAATTAGGGGGGGGATTGGCTTTCTTT. This translates into CASSELGGGLAFF.

This clone has just one count. The chain has TRBV14 and TRBJ2-3; D gene ambiguous. Germline values: CDR1 SGHDN, CDR2 FVKESK. This CDR3 is 16 amino acids long. V lost 4 bases and J 0 bases, leaving 14 bases between the germline ends. This CDR3 reads CASSPRASTSTDTQYF. In DNA form, the CDR3 reads TGTGCCAGCAGCCCCCGAGCGAGTACTAGCACAGATACGCAGTATTTT.

V is TRBV30 and J is TRBJ2-3; D may be TRBD1 (6 bases). Between the trimmed V and J ends, which lost 5 bases and 2 bases, there was a span of 8 bases. This CDR3 has 12 residues. Germline loops: CDR1 GTSNPN, CDR2 SVGIG (reference sequence). The CDR3 DNA reads as TGTGCCTGGGGACAGTCCACAGATACGCAGTATTTT. It codes for CAWGQSTDTQYF.